Listed below are T cell receptor beta chains from one sample, sequenced in a study of PD-1 blockade in classical Hodgkin lymphoma. Profiled with immunoSEQ multiplex PCR; TCRdb holds only in-frame clones, not every one. The repertoire holds approximately 27,000 clones, with roughly four fifths as singletons. The sample in question was peripheral blood mononuclear cells (PBMCs), obtained before the fourth cycle of nivolumab. These receptors all stem from a human donor with classical Hodgkin lymphoma. Each CDR3 is given with its conserved first and last residue. A D gene is named only where the DNA matches it firmly. Clone size is given for some rows only: seen once, a few or many times, or a class if the clone is expanded.

v_call: TRBV7-2; j_call: TRBJ1-3; d_call: -; cdr3_length: 17; clone_size: -; cdr3_aa: CASSLIGLGDSGNTIYF; cdr3_nt: TGTGCCAGCAGCTTAATTGGCTTGGGAGATTCCGGAAACACCATATATTTT
v_call: TRBV2; j_call: TRBJ2-7; d_call: -; cdr3_length: 11; clone_size: -; cdr3_aa: CASSVAYEQYF; cdr3_nt: TGTGCCAGCAGTGTAGCCTACGAGCAGTACTTC
v_call: TRBV5-1; j_call: TRBJ1-2; d_call: -; cdr3_length: 14; clone_size: -; cdr3_aa: CASSLGGLDYGYTF; cdr3_nt: TGCGCCAGCAGCTTGGGCGGGTTGGACTATGGCTACACCTTC
v_call: TRBV13; j_call: TRBJ2-4; d_call: -; cdr3_length: 16; clone_size: few; cdr3_aa: CASRHRGAQDKNIQYF; cdr3_nt: TGTGCCAGCAGACACCGGGGGGCGCAGGACAAAAACATTCAGTACTTC
v_call: TRBV10-3; j_call: TRBJ1-6; d_call: -; cdr3_length: 15; clone_size: -; cdr3_aa: CAISEGGTGNSPLHF; cdr3_nt: TGTGCCATCAGTGAGGGCGGGACGGGCAATTCACCCCTCCACTTT
v_call: TRBV6-4; j_call: TRBJ2-1; d_call: -; cdr3_length: 15; clone_size: once; cdr3_aa: CASSADLTSPHEQFF; cdr3_nt: TGTGCCAGCAGCGCTGACCTTACTAGCCCCCATGAGCAGTTCTTC
v_call: TRBV6-5; j_call: TRBJ2-7; d_call: -; cdr3_length: 14; clone_size: once; cdr3_aa: CASRITFYSYEQYF; cdr3_nt: TGTGCCAGCAGGATAACTTTCTACTCCTACGAGCAGTACTTC
v_call: TRBV6-1; j_call: TRBJ1-2; d_call: -; cdr3_length: 12; clone_size: -; cdr3_aa: CASSERGIGYTF; cdr3_nt: TGTGCCAGCAGTGAGAGGGGTATTGGCTACACCTTC
v_call: TRBV19; j_call: TRBJ2-5; d_call: -; cdr3_length: 13; clone_size: -; cdr3_aa: CASSGATRETQYF; cdr3_nt: TGTGCCAGTTCAGGGGCAACTCGGGAGACCCAGTACTTC
v_call: TRBV27; j_call: TRBJ2-2; d_call: -; cdr3_length: 17; clone_size: few; cdr3_aa: CASIQTPEGENTGELFF; cdr3_nt: TGTGCCAGCATCCAAACCCCAGAGGGGGAGAACACCGGGGAGCTGTTTTTT
v_call: TRBV5-5; j_call: TRBJ2-7; d_call: TRBD1; cdr3_length: 15; clone_size: -; cdr3_aa: CASSQTGASSYEQYF; cdr3_nt: TGTGCCAGCAGTCAAACAGGGGCGTCTTCCTACGAGCAGTACTTC
v_call: TRBV7-9; j_call: TRBJ2-1; d_call: TRBD2; cdr3_length: 15; clone_size: -; cdr3_aa: CASSLSRGGPNEQFF; cdr3_nt: TGTGCCAGCAGCCTTTCGCGGGGGGGCCCCAATGAGCAGTTCTTC
v_call: TRBV6-6; j_call: TRBJ2-7; d_call: TRBD2; cdr3_length: 14; clone_size: -; cdr3_aa: CASTPGLYTDEQYF; cdr3_nt: TGTGCCAGCACCCCGGGACTATACACCGACGAGCAGTACTTC
v_call: TRBV5-1; j_call: TRBJ1-6; d_call: -; cdr3_length: 13; clone_size: -; cdr3_aa: CASSLRDNSPLHF; cdr3_nt: TGCGCCAGCAGCTTGAGGGATAATTCACCCCTCCACTTT
v_call: TRBV27; j_call: TRBJ1-2; d_call: -; cdr3_length: 15; clone_size: -; cdr3_aa: CASSLFKAGYGGYTF; cdr3_nt: TGTGCCAGCAGTTTATTCAAAGCAGGGTACGGTGGCTACACCTTC
v_call: TRBV7-3; j_call: TRBJ2-3; d_call: TRBD2; cdr3_length: 15; clone_size: -; cdr3_aa: CASSSSGGRTDTQYF; cdr3_nt: TGTGCCAGCAGCTCTAGCGGGGGGAGGACAGATACGCAGTATTTT
v_call: TRBV5-1; j_call: TRBJ1-3; d_call: -; cdr3_length: 18; clone_size: -; cdr3_aa: CASSSVEYDERGGNTIYF; cdr3_nt: TGCGCCAGCAGCTCGGTAGAGTACGACGAACGGGGTGGAAACACCATATATTTT
v_call: TRBV28; j_call: TRBJ2-4; d_call: TRBD1; cdr3_length: 18; clone_size: few; cdr3_aa: CASSLLAGQGGTKNIQYF; cdr3_nt: TGTGCCAGCAGTTTATTGGCGGGACAGGGTGGGACCAAAAACATTCAGTACTTC
v_call: TRBV18; j_call: TRBJ2-6; d_call: -; cdr3_length: 16; clone_size: -; cdr3_aa: CASSPPFLSGANVLTF; cdr3_nt: TGTGCCAGCTCACCACCGTTCCTTTCTGGGGCCAACGTCCTGACTTTC
v_call: TRBV6-5; j_call: TRBJ2-1; d_call: -; cdr3_length: 11; clone_size: -; cdr3_aa: CASSYLNEQFF; cdr3_nt: TGTGCCAGCAGTTACCTTAATGAGCAGTTCTTC
v_call: TRBV5-1; j_call: TRBJ2-3; d_call: TRBD2; cdr3_length: 19; clone_size: -; cdr3_aa: CASSALGLAGGLRGDTQYF; cdr3_nt: TGCGCCAGCAGCGCCTTGGGGCTAGCGGGGGGATTGCGTGGAGATACGCAGTATTTT
v_call: TRBV10-3; j_call: TRBJ1-1; d_call: TRBD1; cdr3_length: 11; clone_size: -; cdr3_aa: CAISLGQDAFF; cdr3_nt: TGTGCCATCAGCCTTGGACAGGACGCTTTCTTT